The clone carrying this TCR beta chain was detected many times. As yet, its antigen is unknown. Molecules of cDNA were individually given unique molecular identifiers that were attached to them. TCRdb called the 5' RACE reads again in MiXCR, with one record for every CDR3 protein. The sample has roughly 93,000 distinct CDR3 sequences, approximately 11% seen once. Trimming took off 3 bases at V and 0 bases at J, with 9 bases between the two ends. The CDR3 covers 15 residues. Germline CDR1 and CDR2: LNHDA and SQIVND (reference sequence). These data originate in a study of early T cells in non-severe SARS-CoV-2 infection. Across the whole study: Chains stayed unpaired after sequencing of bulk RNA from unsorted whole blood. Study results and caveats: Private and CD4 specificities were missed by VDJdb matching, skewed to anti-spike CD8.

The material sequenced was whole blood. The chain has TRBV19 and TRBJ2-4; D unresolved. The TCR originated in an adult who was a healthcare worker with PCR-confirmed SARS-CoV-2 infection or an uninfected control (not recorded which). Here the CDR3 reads CASSILGLAKNIQYF. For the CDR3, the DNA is TGTGCCAGTAGTATCCTGGGCCTAGCCAAAAACATTCAGTACTTC.